One sample yielded the 20 T cell receptor beta chains listed below, sequenced in a study of Ad26.COV2.S vaccination and SARS-CoV-2 variants. Treatment in this sample: roughly 20 received Ad26.COV2.S at low or high dose, single or two shots; about 5 received placebo; per-sample allocation not given. Sampling was done on day 63 after the first vaccine or placebo injection. Libraries were prepared by immunoSEQ multiplex PCR; TCRdb keeps only in-frame clonotypes and omits some of them. The table lists 400,000 to 500,000 clones, over 75% of them singletons. The sequences come from peripheral blood, collected in a trial of Ad26.COV2.S vaccine versus placebo. The receptor source for this set is a person between 18 and 60 years old who received the Ad26.COV2.S COVID-19 vaccine or a placebo.

The chain recombines TRBV4-1 with TRBJ2-3; 10 bases match TRBD1. Germline CDR1 and CDR2: MGHRA and YSYEKL. The CDR3 consists of 19 residues. Unmatched junction bases numbered 17, after V lost 4 bases and J lost 4 bases. CDR3 protein: CASSPLTPDRGQSADTQYF. In DNA form, the CDR3 reads TGCGCCAGCAGCCCGTTAACCCCCGACAGGGGGCAGAGCGCAGATACGCAGTATTTT.

The chain is built from TRBV28 and TRBJ1-4; perhaps TRBD1 as D (5 bases). CDR3 length: 12 amino acids. Germline assignment: CDR1 MDHEN and CDR2 SYDVKM. V was clipped by 7 bases and J by 7 bases, with 10 bases between them. The CDR3 DNA follows: TGTGCCAGCAATCAAGGGACTGAAAAACTGTTTTTT. This encodes CASNQGTEKLFF.

The chain carries TRBV6-5 and TRBJ1-5; 10 bases are shared with TRBD1. Trimming at V came to 6 bases and at J to 3 bases, leaving 2 bases not matched to a gene. This CDR3 has 14 residues. Germline CDR1 reads MNHEY; CDR2 reads SVGAGI. The CDR3 region is CASRGQGLNQPQHF. CDR3 nucleotide sequence: TGTGCCAGCAGGGGACAGGGGCTCAATCAGCCCCAGCATTTT.

The rearrangement joins TRBV4-3 to TRBJ2-5; TRBD2 agrees at 12 bases. Germline CDR1 and CDR2: LGHNA and YSLEER. The CDR3 loop spans 19 amino acids. The V segment lost 4 bases and the J segment 0 bases; nucleotides outside the gene matches: 12. In DNA form, the CDR3 reads TGCGCCAGCAGCCCAAGATTACTAGCGGGGGGCTCGTACCAAGAGACCCAGTACTTC. Its translation: CASSPRLLAGGSYQETQYF.

This chain links TRBV28 with TRBJ1-2, with D possibly matching TRBD1 (6 bases). V shed 6 bases and J shed 10 bases, with 9 bases lying between them. This CDR3 has 10 amino acids. CDR1 MDHEN and CDR2 SYDVKM come from the germline V gene. The CDR3 sequence: CASSRGDYTF. In nucleotides, the CDR3 is TGTGCCAGCAGCAGGGGAGACTACACCTTC.

The chain uses TRBV9 and TRBJ2-7, with 9 bases aligning to TRBD1. The junction had 5 bases not matched to a gene; V was cut back by 4 bases and J by 3 bases. The germline CDR1 and CDR2 sequences are SGDLS and YYNGEE. The CDR3 loop spans 14 amino acids. In DNA, the CDR3 is TGTGCCAGCAGCCCGGGGACAGGGAACTACGAGCAGTACTTC. This translates into CASSPGTGNYEQYF. Using reference TRBV9 and TRBJ2-7 for the parts outside the CDR3, the full variable domain is DSGVTQTPKHLITATGQRVTLRCSPRSGDLSVYWYQQSLDQGLQFLIQYYNGEERAKGNILERFSAQQFPDLHSELNLSSLELGDSALYFCASSPGTGNYEQYFGPGTRLTVT.

The CDR3 DNA is TGTGCCAGCGCAGAGGGAGGTCAAGAGACCCAGTACTTC. Its protein product is CASAEGGQETQYF. The V gene is TRBV10-3, the J gene TRBJ2-5; weak D call: TRBD2 (6 bases). The CDR3 contains 13 residues. Germline values: CDR1 ENHRY, CDR2 SYGVKD. The ends were cut back, 10 bases at V and 2 bases at J, with 14 bases in the middle.

The V and J genes are TRBV30 and TRBJ2-3; TRBD1 matches 7 bases. The junction had 10 bases not matched to a gene; V was cut back by 4 bases and J by 6 bases. CDR1 and CDR2 (germline): GTSNPN, SVGIG (reference sequence). The CDR3 extends over 14 amino acids. In DNA form, the CDR3 reads TGTGCCTGGACCAGGGGGAGACCCCTCGATACGCAGTATTTT. Protein: CAWTRGRPLDTQYF.

A single count supports this clone. DNA of the CDR3: TGTGCCAGCAGTTACGGACCGCTCTATGGCTACACCTTC. Translation gives CASSYGPLYGYTF. The V gene is TRBV6-5, the J gene TRBJ1-2; D call uncertain. Germline CDR1 reads MNHEY; CDR2 reads SVGAGI. Trimming cost V 2 bases and J 4 bases, with 8 bases left between them. The CDR3 runs 13 residues.

This sequence joins TRBV10-3 and TRBJ2-7; 10 bases fit TRBD1. Germline lookup yields CDR1 ENHRY and CDR2 SYGVKD. The CDR3 has 17 amino acids. The J segment lost 0 bases and the V segment lost 3 bases, leaving 8 bases of the junction unmatched. The CDR3 protein is CAISDSTGGHTSYEQYF. Written as DNA, the CDR3 is TGTGCCATCAGTGACTCGACAGGGGGCCACACCTCCTACGAGCAGTACTTC.

The chain has TRBV10-3 and TRBJ1-3; D might be TRBD1 (5 bases). Trimming took 3 bases from V and 0 from J, leaving 18 bases between them. The CDR3 loop spans 18 amino acids. The germline V gene encodes CDR1 ENHRY and CDR2 SYGVKD. The DNA for the CDR3 is TGTGCCATCAGTGACAGGGTCGTTGCGAAATCCTCTGGAAACACCATATATTTT. Amino acid sequence: CAISDRVVAKSSGNTIYF.

The chain is built from TRBV6-5 and TRBJ1-5, with D possibly TRBD1 on 6 matching bases. CDR1 MNHEY and CDR2 SVGAGI come from the germline V gene. The V end was cut by 7 bases, the J end by 5 bases, with 18 bases between. This CDR3 region has 15 residues. The CDR3 coding sequence is TGTGCCAGCACCACTTCACCTGGGGGGCATCAGCCCCAGCATTTT. Its protein is CASTTSPGGHQPQHF.

There are a few counts of this clone. The gene calls are TRBV5-1 and TRBJ1-1; D not certain. CDR1 SGHRS and CDR2 YFSETQ come from the germline V gene. The CDR3 has 11 residues. V shed 5 bases and J shed 5 bases, with 7 bases lying between them. CDR3 protein: CASREGTEAFF. The DNA for the CDR3 is TGCGCCAGCAGGGAGGGTACTGAAGCTTTCTTT.

The V gene is TRBV19, the J gene TRBJ1-2; 7 positions match TRBD1. The CDR3 is 15 amino acids. With V trimmed by 8 bases and J by 4 bases, 13 bases remained unmatched. In germline, CDR1 is LNHDA, CDR2 SQIVND (reference sequence). The DNA of the CDR3 is TGTGCCAGTTCCGGGACAGCGGTAAATCTCTATGGCTACACCTTC. Protein sequence: CASSGTAVNLYGYTF. Drawing the rest from reference TRBV19 and TRBJ1-2, the complete variable domain is DGGITQSPKYLFRKEGQNVTLSCEQNLNHDAMYWYRQDPGQGLRLIYYSQIVNDFQKGDIAEGYSVSREKKESFPLTVTSAQKNPTAFYLCASSGTAVNLYGYTFGSGTRLTVV.

J is TRBJ1-2 and V is TRBV6-2 or TRBV6-3; TRBD1 agrees at 7 bases. CDR1 is MNHEY, CDR2 SVGEGT, per germline. The length of the CDR3 is 15 residues. The J segment lost 2 bases and the V segment lost 2 bases, leaving 5 bases of the junction unmatched. The CDR3 DNA is TGTGCCAGCAGTTACAGACCGGGACAGAACTATGGCTACACCTTC. The encoded protein is CASSYRPGQNYGYTF.

The V gene is TRBV28, the J gene TRBJ2-7; D is perhaps TRBD1 (5 bases). Trimming removed 6 bases at V and 1 base at J, with 10 bases between. CDR1 and CDR2 from the germline V gene are MDHEN and SYDVKM. This CDR3 spans 13 amino acids. The chain's CDR3 is CASSLRDSYEQYF. The CDR3 coding sequence is TGTGCCAGCAGCCTCAGGGATTCCTACGAGCAGTACTTC.

V usage is TRBV6-5 and J usage is TRBJ2-6; D possibly corresponds to TRBD1 (5 bases). CDR3 size: 15 residues. Trimming took 6 bases from V and 0 from J, leaving 9 bases between them. Germline V gives CDR1 MNHEY, CDR2 SVGAGI. The CDR3 region is CASSAGNSGANVLTF. For the CDR3, the DNA is TGTGCCAGCAGCGCAGGGAACTCTGGGGCCAACGTCCTGACTTTC.

This chain links TRBV18 with TRBJ2-3; TRBD2 matches 8 bases. J lost 1 base, V lost 8 bases, and 11 bases had no gene match. From germline, CDR1 is KGHSH and CDR2 LQKENI. The CDR3 contains 16 residues. CDR3 residues: CASHGPGGLRTDTQYF. In nucleotides, the CDR3 is TGTGCCAGCCATGGACCGGGGGGGCTACGCACAGATACGCAGTATTTT.

The V call is TRBV5-4, the J call TRBJ2-5; possibly TRBD1 for D (5 bases). The CDR3 is made up of 13 amino acids. Germline CDR1 SGHNT, CDR2 YYREEE (reference sequence). V was shortened by 2 bases and J by 3 bases, with 8 bases between the two germline ends. CDR3 protein: CASSFLGEETQYF. DNA of the CDR3: TGTGCCAGCAGCTTTTTAGGGGAAGAGACCCAGTACTTC.

The chain carries TRBV14 and TRBJ2-5, with unresolved D. Germline V lookup: CDR1 SGHDN, CDR2 FVKESK. CDR3 length equals 14 residues. Trimming removed 1 base at V and 4 bases at J, with 10 bases between. The CDR3 bases are TGTGCCAGCAGCCAAGGACTCCTGGGAGAGACCCAGTACTTC. This codes for CASSQGLLGETQYF.